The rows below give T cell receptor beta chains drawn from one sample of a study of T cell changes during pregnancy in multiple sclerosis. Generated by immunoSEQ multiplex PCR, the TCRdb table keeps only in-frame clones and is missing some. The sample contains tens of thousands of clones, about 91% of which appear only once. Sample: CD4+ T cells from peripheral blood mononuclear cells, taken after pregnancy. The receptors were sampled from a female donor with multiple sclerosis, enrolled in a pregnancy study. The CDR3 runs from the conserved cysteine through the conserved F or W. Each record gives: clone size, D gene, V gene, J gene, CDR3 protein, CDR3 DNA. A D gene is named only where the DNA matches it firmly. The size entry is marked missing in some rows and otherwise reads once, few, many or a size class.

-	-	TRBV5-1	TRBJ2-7	CASSLVRAGKVDEQYF	TGCGCCAGCAGCTTGGTCCGGGCAGGGAAGGTGGACGAGCAGTACTTC
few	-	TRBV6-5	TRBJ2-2	CASSGRDKNTGELFF	TGTGCCAGCAGCGGCCGGGACAAGAACACCGGGGAGCTGTTTTTT
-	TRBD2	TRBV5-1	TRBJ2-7	CASSYIRTSDPYEQYF	TGCGCCAGCAGCTACATAAGGACTAGCGACCCCTACGAGCAGTACTTC
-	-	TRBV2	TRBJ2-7	CASRSKVGYKSYEQYF	TGTGCCAGCAGGAGTAAGGTCGGGTATAAATCATACGAGCAGTACTTC
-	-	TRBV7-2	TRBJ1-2	CASSLGQSYGYTF	TGTGCCAGCAGCTTAGGGCAGTCCTATGGCTACACCTTC
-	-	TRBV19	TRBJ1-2	CASSRNYGYTF	TGTGCCAGTAGTCGGAACTATGGCTACACCTTC
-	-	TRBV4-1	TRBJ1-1	CASSFGVAPEAFF	TGCGCCAGCAGCTTTGGAGTGGCCCCTGAAGCTTTCTTT
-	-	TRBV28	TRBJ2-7	CASSRETASYEQYF	TGTGCCAGCAGTCGAGAGACAGCCTCCTACGAGCAGTACTTC
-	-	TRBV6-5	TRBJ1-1	CASSYEVVARTEAFF	TGTGCCAGCAGTTACGAGGTCGTAGCTCGGACTGAAGCTTTCTTT
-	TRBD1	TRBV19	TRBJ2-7	CATSDRGHEQYF	TGTGCCACCTCGGACAGGGGACACGAGCAGTACTTC
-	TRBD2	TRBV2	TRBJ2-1	CASRKAGEAYNEQFF	TGTGCCAGCAGGAAGGCGGGAGAGGCCTACAATGAGCAGTTCTTC
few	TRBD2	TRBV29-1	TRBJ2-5	CSVESGRGETQYF	TGCAGCGTTGAGTCCGGGAGGGGGGAGACCCAGTACTTC
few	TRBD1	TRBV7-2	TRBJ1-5	CASSLRREGASRPQHF	TGTGCCAGCAGCTTACGACGGGAGGGGGCCTCCAGGCCCCAGCATTTT
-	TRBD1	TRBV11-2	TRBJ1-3	CASSQQTGSSGNTIYF	TGTGCCAGCAGCCAGCAGACAGGGAGCTCTGGAAACACCATATATTTT
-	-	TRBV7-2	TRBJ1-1	CASSFADQGTEAFF	TGTGCCAGCAGCTTCGCCGACCAGGGCACTGAAGCTTTCTTT
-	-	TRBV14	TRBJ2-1	CASSQRRPNVIPYNEQFF	TGTGCCAGCAGCCAGAGGAGACCCAACGTAATCCCATACAATGAGCAGTTCTTC
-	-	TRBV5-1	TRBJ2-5	CASSPGLQETQYF	TGCGCCAGCAGCCCCGGACTTCAAGAGACCCAGTACTTC
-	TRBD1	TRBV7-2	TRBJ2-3	CASSPGGFGTDTQYF	TGTGCCAGCAGCCCAGGGGGATTCGGCACAGATACGCAGTATTTT
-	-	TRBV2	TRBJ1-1	CASSEDRIGEAFF	TGTGCCAGCAGTGAAGACAGAATTGGTGAAGCTTTCTTT
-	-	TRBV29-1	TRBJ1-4	CSSRGAGNEKLFF	TGCAGCTCTCGGGGTGCGGGTAATGAAAAACTGTTTTTT
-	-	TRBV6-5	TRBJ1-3	CASIDSFSGNTIYF	TGTGCCAGCATCGACAGCTTCTCTGGAAACACCATATATTTT
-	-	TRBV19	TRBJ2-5	CASSPGFQETQYF	TGTGCCAGTAGTCCAGGGTTTCAAGAGACCCAGTACTTC
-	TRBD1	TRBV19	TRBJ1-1	CASSTTPWTGPNTEAFF	TGTGCCAGTAGTACGACCCCCTGGACAGGTCCGAACACTGAAGCTTTCTTT
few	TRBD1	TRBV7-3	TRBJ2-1	CASSNPGTGVNEQFF	TGTGCCAGCAGTAACCCCGGGACAGGAGTCAATGAGCAGTTCTTC
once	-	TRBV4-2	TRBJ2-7	CASSQGLGGYEQYF	TGTGCCAGCAGCCAAGGGTTAGGCGGGTACGAGCAGTACTTC
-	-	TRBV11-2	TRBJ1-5	CASSLAGGGMEPQHF	TGTGCCAGCAGCTTAGCTGGGGGGGGCATGGAGCCCCAGCATTTT
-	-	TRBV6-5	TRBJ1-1	CASTGRRGAFF	TGTGCCAGCACTGGGCGGAGGGGAGCTTTCTTT